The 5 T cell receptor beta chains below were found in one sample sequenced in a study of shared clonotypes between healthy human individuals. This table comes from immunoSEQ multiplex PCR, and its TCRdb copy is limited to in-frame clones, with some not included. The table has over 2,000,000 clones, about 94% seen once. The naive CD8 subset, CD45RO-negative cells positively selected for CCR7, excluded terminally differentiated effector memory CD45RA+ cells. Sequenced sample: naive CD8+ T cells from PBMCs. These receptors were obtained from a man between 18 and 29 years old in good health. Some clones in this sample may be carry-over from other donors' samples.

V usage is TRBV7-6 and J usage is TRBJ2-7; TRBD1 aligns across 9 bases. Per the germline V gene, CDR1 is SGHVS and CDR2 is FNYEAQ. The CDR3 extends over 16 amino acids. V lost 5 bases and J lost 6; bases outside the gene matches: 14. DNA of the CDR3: TGTGCCAGCAGCGCGAGACAGGGGGAAGGATTTGCCGAGCAGTACTTC. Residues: CASSARQGEGFAEQYF.

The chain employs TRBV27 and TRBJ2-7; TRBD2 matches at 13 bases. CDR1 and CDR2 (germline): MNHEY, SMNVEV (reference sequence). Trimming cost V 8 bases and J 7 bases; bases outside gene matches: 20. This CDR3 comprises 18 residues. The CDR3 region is CASGLPSTSGRAIWEQYF. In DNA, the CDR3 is TGTGCCAGCGGCCTACCCTCCACTAGCGGGAGGGCCATATGGGAGCAGTACTTC.

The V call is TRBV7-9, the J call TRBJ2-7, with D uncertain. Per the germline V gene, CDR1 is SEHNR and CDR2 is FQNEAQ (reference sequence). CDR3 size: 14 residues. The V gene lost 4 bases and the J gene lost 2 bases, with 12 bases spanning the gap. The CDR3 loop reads CASSSKQIPYEQYF. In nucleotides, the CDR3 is TGTGCCAGCAGCTCCAAACAGATCCCCTACGAGCAGTACTTC. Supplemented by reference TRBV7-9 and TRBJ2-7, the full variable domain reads DTGVSQNPRHKITKRGQNVTFRCDPISEHNRLYWYRQTLGQGPEFLTYFQNEAQLEKSRLLSDRFSAERPKGSFSTLEIQRTEQGDSAMYLCASSSKQIPYEQYFGPGTRLTVT.

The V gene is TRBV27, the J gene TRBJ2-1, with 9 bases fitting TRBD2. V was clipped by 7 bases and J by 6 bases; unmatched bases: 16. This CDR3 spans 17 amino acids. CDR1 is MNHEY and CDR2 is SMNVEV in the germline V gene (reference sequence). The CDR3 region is CASTLAPAGGGANEQFF. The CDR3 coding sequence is TGTGCCAGCACCCTCGCCCCGGCGGGAGGGGGGGCCAATGAGCAGTTCTTC.

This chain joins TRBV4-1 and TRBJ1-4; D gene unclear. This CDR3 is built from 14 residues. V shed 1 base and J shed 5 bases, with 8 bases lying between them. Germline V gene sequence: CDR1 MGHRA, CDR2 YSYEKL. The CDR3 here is CASSQVRRNEKLFF. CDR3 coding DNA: TGCGCCAGCAGCCAAGTCCGACGGAATGAAAAACTGTTTTTT.